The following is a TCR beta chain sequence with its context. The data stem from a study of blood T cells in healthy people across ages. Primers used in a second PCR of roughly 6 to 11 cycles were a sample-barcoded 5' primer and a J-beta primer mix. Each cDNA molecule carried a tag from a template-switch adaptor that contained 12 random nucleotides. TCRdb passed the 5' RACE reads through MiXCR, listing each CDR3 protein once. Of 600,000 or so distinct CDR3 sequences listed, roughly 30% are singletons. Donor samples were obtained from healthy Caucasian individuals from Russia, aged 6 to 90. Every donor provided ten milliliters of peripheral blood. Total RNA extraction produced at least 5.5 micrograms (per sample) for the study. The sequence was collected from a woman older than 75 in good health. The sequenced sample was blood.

For the CDR3, the DNA is TGTGCCAGCAGCTTGGTGACTAGGGACACCGGGGAGCTGTTTTTT. Translating it yields CASSLVTRDTGELFF. V usage is TRBV5-6 and J usage is TRBJ2-2; perhaps TRBD2 as D (6 bases). The ends were cut back, 0 bases at V and 3 bases at J, with 9 bases in the middle. The CDR3 runs to 15 residues. Looked up from germline, CDR1 is SGHDT and CDR2 is YYEEEE.